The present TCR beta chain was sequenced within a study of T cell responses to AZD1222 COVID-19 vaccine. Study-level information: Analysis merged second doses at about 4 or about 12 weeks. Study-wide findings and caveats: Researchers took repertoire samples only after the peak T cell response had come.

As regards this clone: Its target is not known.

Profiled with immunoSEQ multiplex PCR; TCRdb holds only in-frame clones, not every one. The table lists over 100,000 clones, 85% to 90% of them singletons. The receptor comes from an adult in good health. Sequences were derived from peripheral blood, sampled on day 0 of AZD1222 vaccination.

Here the CDR3 reads CASSPTGSPPGTDTQYF. DNA for the CDR3: TGTGCCAGCAGCCCCACCGGGTCTCCCCCTGGCACAGATACGCAGTATTTT. The chain joins TRBV7-3 to TRBJ2-3; no clear D. There are 17 residues in the CDR3. V shed 5 bases and J shed 1 base, with 19 bases lying between them. Germline lookup yields CDR1 SGHTA and CDR2 FQGTGA.